Following are 6 T cell receptor beta chains from one sample sequenced in a study of blood T cell repertoires in COVID-19. TCRdb keeps only in-frame clones here, not all; method: immunoSEQ multiplex PCR. This sample has tens of thousands of clones, with more than 85% found just once. Sequenced input: peripheral blood. All receptors come from a man aged 55 to 70 with acute or convalescent COVID-19.

In this sample, this clone turned up once. The chain uses TRBV7-9 and TRBJ1-5; D not resolved. Germline CDR1 SEHNR, CDR2 FQNEAQ (reference sequence). CDR3 length equals 13 residues. Trimming pared 2 bases from V and 7 bases from J, leaving 9 bases between. As DNA, the CDR3 is TGTGCCAGCAGCTTATCTTCCGAGCAGCCCCAGCATTTT. It yields the protein CASSLSSEQPQHF.

The CDR3 here is CASSLASGTSGRSYNEQFF. The CDR3 DNA is TGCGCCAGCAGCTTGGCCAGCGGGACTAGCGGGAGGTCCTACAATGAGCAGTTCTTC. V gene TRBV5-1 combines with J gene TRBJ2-1, with TRBD2 matching over 15 bases. V lost 0 bases and J lost 1; bases outside the gene matches: 5. This CDR3 has 19 residues. CDR1 SGHRS and CDR2 YFSETQ come from the germline V gene.

V usage is TRBV6-5 and J usage is TRBJ2-5; 10 bases fit TRBD2. The V gene's germline CDR1 is MNHEY and CDR2 SVGAGI. The trim removed 9 bases at V and 2 bases at J, leaving 3 bases unmatched. This CDR3 has 13 residues. The CDR3 spells CASRTSGQETQYF. The CDR3 DNA follows: TGTGCCAGTCGGACTAGCGGACAAGAGACCCAGTACTTC.

DNA for the CDR3: TGCGCCAGCAGCCAAGTGGCAGGGTTCTCAGAAGCTTTCTTT. This sequence encodes CASSQVAGFSEAFF. V is TRBV4-1 and J is TRBJ1-1; D may be TRBD1 (5 bases). The CDR3 spans 14 residues. V lost 1 base and J 8 bases, leaving 14 bases between the germline ends. Germline V gene sequence: CDR1 MGHRA, CDR2 YSYEKL.

CDR3: CASSLRGGSYEQYV. The CDR3 DNA reads TGTGCCAGCAGCCTCCGCGGGGGCTCCTACGAGCAGTACGTC. The rearrangement uses TRBV11-3 and TRBJ2-7; TRBD2 matches at 7 bases. Per the germline V gene, CDR1 is SGHNT and CDR2 is YENEEA. J was trimmed by 0 bases and V by 5 bases; bases with no gene match: 4. The CDR3 consists of 14 residues.

V is TRBV10-1 and J is TRBJ2-5, with 8 bases identical to TRBD2. Trimming at V came to 0 bases and at J to 4 bases, leaving 4 bases not matched to a gene. The CDR3 length is 15 residues. The germline V gene has CDR1 WNHNN and CDR2 SYGVQD (reference sequence). CDR3 amino acids: CASSESGLAGETQYF. The CDR3 nucleotides are TGCGCCAGCAGTGAGTCGGGCCTAGCGGGAGAGACCCAGTACTTC.